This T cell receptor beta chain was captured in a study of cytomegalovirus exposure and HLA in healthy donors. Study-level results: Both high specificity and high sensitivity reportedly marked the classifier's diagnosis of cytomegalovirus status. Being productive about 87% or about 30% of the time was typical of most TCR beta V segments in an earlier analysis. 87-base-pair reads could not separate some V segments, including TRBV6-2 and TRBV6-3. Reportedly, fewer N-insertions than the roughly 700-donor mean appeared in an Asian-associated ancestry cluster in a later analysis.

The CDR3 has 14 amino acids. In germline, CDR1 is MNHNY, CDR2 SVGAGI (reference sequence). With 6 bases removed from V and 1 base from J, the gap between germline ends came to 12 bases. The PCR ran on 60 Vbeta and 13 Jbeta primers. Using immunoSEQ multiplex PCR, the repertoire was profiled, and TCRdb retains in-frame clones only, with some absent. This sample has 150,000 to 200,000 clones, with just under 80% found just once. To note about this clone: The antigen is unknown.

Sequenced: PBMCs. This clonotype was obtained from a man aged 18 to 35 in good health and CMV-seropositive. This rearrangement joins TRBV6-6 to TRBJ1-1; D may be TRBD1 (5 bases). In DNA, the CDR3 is TGTGCCAGCAGGCCTACTACAGGGAACACTGAAGCTTTCTTT. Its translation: CASRPTTGNTEAFF.